The 28 T cell receptor beta chains listed next were all sequenced from one sample in a study of shared clonotypes between healthy human individuals. The protocol was immunoSEQ multiplex PCR, while the TCRdb copy is restricted to in-frame clones and leaves out a portion. This sample has hundreds of thousands of clones, with around 96% found just once. It was CD45RO-negative cells, positively selected for CCR7, that made up naive CD8 cells, with terminally differentiated effector memory CD45RA+ cells excluded. Material: naive CD8+ T cells sorted from blood. All receptors come from a woman younger than 45 in good health.

The chain joins TRBV27 to TRBJ1-2; D unresolved. This CDR3 region has 14 residues. V lost 3 bases and J lost 2, with 10 bases in between. Germline V gives CDR1 MNHEY, CDR2 SMNVEV (reference sequence). The CDR3 protein is CASSFSPANYGYTF. CDR3 in DNA: TGTGCCAGCAGTTTCTCGCCAGCGAACTATGGCTACACCTTC.

The chain combines TRBV28 with TRBJ2-1; TRBD2 is a possible D gene (6 bases). CDR3 length: 16 amino acids. Per the germline V gene, CDR1 is MDHEN and CDR2 is SYDVKM. Between the trimmed V and J ends, which lost 7 bases and 3 bases, there was a span of 19 bases. The CDR3 loop reads CASTPGETILYNEQFF. In nucleotides, the CDR3 is TGTGCCAGCACCCCGGGGGAAACTATCCTCTACAATGAGCAGTTCTTC.

The gene calls are TRBV19 and TRBJ1-5; D is possibly TRBD1 (6 bases). CDR1 LNHDA and CDR2 SQIVND come from the germline V gene (reference sequence). The CDR3 is made up of 17 amino acids. The V and J ends lost 9 bases and 2 bases respectively, with 23 bases between them. The CDR3 spells CASAGTPGPGGNQPQHF. The CDR3 nucleotides are TGTGCCAGCGCAGGGACACCGGGTCCGGGTGGCAATCAGCCCCAGCATTTT.

This clone has a handful of counts. J is TRBJ1-5 and V is TRBV28, with a possible D match to TRBD1 (5 bases). The V end was cut by 4 bases, the J end by 5 bases, with 9 bases between. The germline V gene encodes CDR1 MDHEN and CDR2 SYDVKM. The CDR3 spans 13 residues. DNA for the CDR3: TGTGCCAGCAGTTCCGGCAGGGATCAGCCCCAGCATTTT. Amino acid sequence: CASSSGRDQPQHF.

The V gene is TRBV7-6, the J gene TRBJ2-7; D is unclear. There are 15 residues in the CDR3. Trimming stripped 0 bases from V and 0 bases from J, with 9 bases between. Germline V gives CDR1 SGHVS, CDR2 FNYEAQ. The CDR3 loop reads CASSLAPRSSYEQYF. CDR3 coding DNA: TGTGCCAGCAGCTTAGCTCCAAGGAGCTCCTACGAGCAGTACTTC.

This clone is a singleton in its sample. The V and J genes are TRBV15 and TRBJ2-7, with a tentative D call TRBD1 (5 bases). Trimming took off 1 base at V and 5 bases at J, with 9 bases between the two ends. CDR1 and CDR2 from the germline V gene are LNHNV and YYDKDF (reference sequence). CDR3 size: 13 residues. CDR3 loop: CATSRGQGDEQYF. Here the CDR3 DNA reads TGTGCCACCAGCAGAGGCCAGGGTGACGAGCAGTACTTC.

As DNA, the CDR3 is TGCGCCAGCAGATCAAACCTCCTCGGGAGTATCTCCTACAATGAGCAGTTCTTC. Amino acid sequence: CASRSNLLGSISYNEQFF. The V call is TRBV5-1, the J call TRBJ2-1; a weak D match, TRBD2 (6 bases). The V and J ends lost 5 bases and 0 bases respectively, with 21 bases between them. The CDR3 covers 18 residues. Germline CDR1 SGHRS, CDR2 YFSETQ.

The V and J genes are TRBV6-5 and TRBJ2-7, with D unclear. Trimming stripped 6 bases from V and 5 bases from J, with 14 bases between. The length of the CDR3 is 13 residues. Germline assignment: CDR1 MNHEY and CDR2 SVGAGI. CDR3 DNA sequence: TGTGCCAGCAGCACCCTATCACGTGACGAGCAGTACTTC. Translated: CASSTLSRDEQYF.

The rearrangement links TRBV13 to TRBJ2-3; no definite D call. V was shortened by 5 bases and J by 6 bases, with 12 bases between the two germline ends. The germline gives CDR1 PRHDT, CDR2 FYEKMQ (reference sequence). The CDR3 contains 13 residues. CDR3 loop: CASSPAPDDTQYF. The CDR3 DNA sequence: TGTGCCAGCAGCCCGGCCCCTGATGATACGCAGTATTTT.

The chain uses TRBV28 and TRBJ1-2; D gene uncertain. The V gene lost 2 bases and the J gene lost 5 bases, with 18 bases spanning the gap. The CDR3 is made up of 16 amino acids. Germline V gene sequence: CDR1 MDHEN, CDR2 SYDVKM. CDR3 in DNA: TGTGCCAGCAGTTTAACCCGGGTTTCTACCCTATATGGCTACACCTTC. Protein sequence: CASSLTRVSTLYGYTF.

The V gene is TRBV5-4, the J gene TRBJ2-7; 9 nucleotides line up with TRBD1. V shed 1 base, J shed 1 base, and the junction held 3 bases outside the gene matches. CDR3 length: 15 amino acids. Germline CDR1 and CDR2: SGHNT and YYREEE (reference sequence). The CDR3 DNA reads as TGTGCCAGCAGCTTGATAGGGACAGGGTCCTACGAGCAGTACTTC. It specifies CASSLIGTGSYEQYF.

This rearrangement joins TRBV27 to TRBJ1-2; tentatively, D is TRBD1 (5 bases). CDR1 is MNHEY, CDR2 SMNVEV, per germline (reference sequence). The V end lost 6 bases, the J end lost 6 bases, and 17 bases lay between the germline ends. The CDR3 consists of 14 residues. The CDR3 reads CASRGPGQGNGYTF. CDR3 bases: TGTGCCAGCAGGGGGCCGGGGCAGGGCAATGGCTACACCTTC.

This clone is a singleton in its sample. The V call is TRBV5-1, the J call TRBJ2-3; D possibly corresponds to TRBD2 (6 bases). The V and J ends lost 0 bases and 2 bases respectively, with 19 bases between them. This CDR3 has 18 amino acids. Germline V CDR1 and CDR2: SGHRS, YFSETQ. CDR3 DNA sequence: TGCGCCAGCAGCTTGGATTCGTACGGGACTCTCCACACAGATACGCAGTATTTT. Its translation is CASSLDSYGTLHTDTQYF. Using reference TRBV5-1 and TRBJ2-3 for the parts outside the CDR3, the full variable domain is KAGVTQTPRYLIKTRGQQVTLSCSPISGHRSVSWYQQTPGQGLQFLFEYFSETQRNKGNFPGRFSGRQFSNSRSEMNVSTLELGDSALYLCASSLDSYGTLHTDTQYFGPGTRLTVL.

The chain recombines TRBV28 with TRBJ1-2; D not certain. The V end lost 3 bases, the J end lost 4 bases, and 3 bases lay between the germline ends. The CDR3 has 11 residues. Germline V lookup: CDR1 MDHEN, CDR2 SYDVKM. CDR3 DNA: TGTGCCAGCAGTTTCGCCTATGGCTACACCTTC. This sequence encodes CASSFAYGYTF.

V is TRBV4-1 and J is TRBJ1-1; unclear D gene. The ends were cut back, 4 bases at V and 7 bases at J, with 10 bases in the middle. CDR3 length equals 12 residues. The germline CDR1 and CDR2 sequences are MGHRA and YSYEKL. CDR3 nucleotide sequence: TGCGCCAGCAGCCGTTCTGGTGTTGAAGCTTTCTTT. Translated: CASSRSGVEAFF.

The V and J genes are TRBV19 and TRBJ2-7; D assignment may be TRBD1 or TRBD2 (5 bases each). The CDR3 is made up of 12 amino acids. Germline V gene lookup returns CDR1 LNHDA and CDR2 SQIVND (reference sequence). V was cut by 4 bases and J by 4 bases, with 8 bases left in between. The CDR3 here is CASSRDGYEQYF. CDR3 bases: TGTGCCAGTAGTAGGGACGGTTACGAGCAGTACTTC.

The CDR3 is CATSRDSAGNEQYF. In DNA, the CDR3 is TGTGCCACCAGCAGAGATTCCGCCGGAAACGAGCAGTACTTC. The chain combines TRBV15 with TRBJ2-7; D is unclear. Looked up from germline, CDR1 is LNHNV and CDR2 is YYDKDF (reference sequence). V lost 0 bases and J lost 5, with 11 bases in between. The CDR3 is 14 amino acids.

Here the CDR3 DNA reads TGTGCCAGCAGGCCGGGCCCCCCGAGGGAGCCCCAGCATTTT. Protein sequence: CASRPGPPREPQHF. The J gene is TRBJ1-5, the V gene TRBV11-2; no clear D. Per germline, CDR1 SGHAT and CDR2 FQNNGV. Trimming removed 6 bases at V and 8 bases at J, with 17 bases between. The CDR3 covers 14 residues.

The rearrangement uses TRBV27 and TRBJ1-2; D not certain. The CDR3 totals 15 residues. Trimming removed 6 bases at V and 4 bases at J, with 18 bases between. Germline-derived CDR1 and CDR2 are MNHEY and SMNVEV (reference sequence). The DNA for the CDR3 is TGTGCCAGCAGGACCAACGCTCCCGGAGGCTATGGCTACACCTTC. Translation: CASRTNAPGGYGYTF.

This chain joins TRBV28 and TRBJ1-4; D gene uncertain. This CDR3 contains 15 residues. Germline assignment: CDR1 MDHEN and CDR2 SYDVKM. V lost 6 bases and J 0 bases, leaving 11 bases between the germline ends. Written as DNA, the CDR3 is TGTGCCAGCAGCAATTGGGAACCAACTAATGAAAAACTGTTTTTT. Translation: CASSNWEPTNEKLFF.

The chain employs TRBV7-9 and TRBJ2-1; 8 bases line up with TRBD2. CDR3 length: 14 amino acids. Germline V gene sequence: CDR1 SEHNR, CDR2 FQNEAQ (reference sequence). The trim removed 5 bases at V and 12 bases at J, leaving 12 bases unmatched. The CDR3 DNA reads TGTGCCAGCAGCGGGGGACTAGAAGCGATAGGGCAGTTCTTC. This gives the protein CASSGGLEAIGQFF.

J is TRBJ1-4 and V is TRBV7-8; possible D gene TRBD1, 6 bases. This CDR3 has 17 amino acids. Trimming stripped 3 bases from V and 0 bases from J, with 14 bases between. Per germline, CDR1 SGHVS and CDR2 FQNEAQ. This chain's CDR3 is CASSFEGVRATNEKLFF. The CDR3 bases are TGTGCCAGCAGCTTTGAGGGGGTCAGGGCAACTAATGAAAAACTGTTTTTT.

V usage is TRBV27 and J usage is TRBJ2-5; D is undetermined. V gave up 5 bases and J gave up 0 bases, with 7 bases separating them. This CDR3 spans 13 amino acids. Germline V lookup: CDR1 MNHEY, CDR2 SMNVEV (reference sequence). CDR3 sequence: CASSPEYQETQYF. DNA of the CDR3: TGTGCCAGCAGTCCCGAGTACCAAGAGACCCAGTACTTC.

V is TRBV5-6 and J is TRBJ2-7; maybe TRBD2 (5 bases). In germline, CDR1 is SGHDT, CDR2 YYEEEE. This CDR3 is built from 13 residues. Trimming took off 5 bases at V and 3 bases at J, with 12 bases between the two ends. The CDR3 DNA reads TGTGCCAGCAGTTCTGCGGGCTTCTACGAGCAGTACTTC. It codes for CASSSAGFYEQYF. Supplemented by reference TRBV5-6 and TRBJ2-7, the full variable domain reads DAGVTQSPTHLIKTRGQQVTLRCSPKSGHDTVSWYQQALGQGPQFIFQYYEEEERQRGNFPDRFSGHQFPNYSSELNVNALLLGDSALYLCASSSAGFYEQYFGPGTRLTVT.

This clone was observed a single time. The chain employs TRBV29-1 and TRBJ2-1; D gene ambiguous. The CDR3 has 14 amino acids. CDR1 and CDR2 from the germline V gene are SQVTM and ANQGSEA. V lost 6 bases, J lost 0 bases, and 12 bases lay in between. The CDR3, as DNA: TGCAGCGTCAAATTGGGAAACTCCTACAATGAGCAGTTCTTC. Its protein product is CSVKLGNSYNEQFF.

This clone was detected only once. This chain uses TRBV7-2 with TRBJ2-5, with 9 bases identical to TRBD1. J gave up 5 bases and V 4 bases, and 8 bases lay outside the gene matches. The CDR3 totals 15 residues. The germline V gene has CDR1 SGHTA and CDR2 FQGNSA. CDR3 residues: CASSSPGQGRETQYF. In DNA form, the CDR3 reads TGTGCCAGCAGCTCACCGGGACAGGGTAGGGAGACCCAGTACTTC.

The CDR3 region is CASSNRGSTDTQYF. The CDR3 bases are TGTGCCAGCAGTAACAGGGGAAGCACAGATACGCAGTATTTT. J is TRBJ2-3 and V is TRBV6-5; 7 nucleotides agree with TRBD1. The trim removed 5 bases at V and 0 bases at J, leaving 2 bases unmatched. The CDR3 totals 14 residues. CDR1 is MNHEY and CDR2 is SVGAGI in the germline V gene.

V gene TRBV2 combines with J gene TRBJ1-4, with TRBD1 matching over 11 bases. With V trimmed by 6 bases and J by 0 bases, 0 bases remained unmatched. The CDR3 runs to 15 residues. The germline V gene encodes CDR1 SNHLY and CDR2 FYNNEI. CDR3 sequence (DNA): TGTGCCAGCAGGGGACAGGGGGCAACTAATGAAAAACTGTTTTTT. This codes for CASRGQGATNEKLFF.